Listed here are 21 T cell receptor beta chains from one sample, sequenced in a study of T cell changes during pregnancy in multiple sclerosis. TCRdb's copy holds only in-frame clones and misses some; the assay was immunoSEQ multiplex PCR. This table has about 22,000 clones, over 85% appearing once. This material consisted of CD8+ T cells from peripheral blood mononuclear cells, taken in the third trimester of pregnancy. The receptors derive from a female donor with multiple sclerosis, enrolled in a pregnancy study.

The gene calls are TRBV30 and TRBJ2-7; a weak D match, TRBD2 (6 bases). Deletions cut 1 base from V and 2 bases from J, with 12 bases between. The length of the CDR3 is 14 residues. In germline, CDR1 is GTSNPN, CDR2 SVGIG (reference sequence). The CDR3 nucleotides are TGTGCCTGGAGTGCGGGGGTCGGGACCTACGAGCAGTACTTC. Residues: CAWSAGVGTYEQYF.

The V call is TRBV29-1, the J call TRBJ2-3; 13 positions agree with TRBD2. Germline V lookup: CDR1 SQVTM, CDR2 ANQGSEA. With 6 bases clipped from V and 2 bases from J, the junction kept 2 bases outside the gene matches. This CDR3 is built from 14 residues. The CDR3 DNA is TGCAGCGTCGGACTAGCGGGGGTCACAGATACGCAGTATTTT. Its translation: CSVGLAGVTDTQYF.

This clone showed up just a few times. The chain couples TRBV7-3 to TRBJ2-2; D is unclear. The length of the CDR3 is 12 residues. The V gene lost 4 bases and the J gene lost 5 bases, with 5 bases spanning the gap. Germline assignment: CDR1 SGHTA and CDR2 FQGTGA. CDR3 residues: CASSSFTGELFF. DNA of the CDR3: TGTGCCAGCAGCTCCTTTACCGGGGAGCTGTTTTTT.

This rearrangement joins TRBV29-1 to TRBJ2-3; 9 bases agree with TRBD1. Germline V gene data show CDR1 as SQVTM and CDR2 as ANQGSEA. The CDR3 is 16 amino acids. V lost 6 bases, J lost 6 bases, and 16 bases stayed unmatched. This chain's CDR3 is CSVAWRDRDVRDTQYF. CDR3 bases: TGCAGCGTCGCGTGGAGGGACAGGGATGTACGTGATACGCAGTATTTT.

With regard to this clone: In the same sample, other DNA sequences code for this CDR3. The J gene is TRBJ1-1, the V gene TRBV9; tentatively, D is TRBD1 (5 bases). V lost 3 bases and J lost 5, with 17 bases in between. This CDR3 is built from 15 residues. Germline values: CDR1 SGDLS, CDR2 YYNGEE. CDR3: CASSEEEGIFTEAFF. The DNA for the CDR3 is TGTGCCAGCAGCGAGGAGGAGGGGATTTTTACTGAAGCTTTCTTT.

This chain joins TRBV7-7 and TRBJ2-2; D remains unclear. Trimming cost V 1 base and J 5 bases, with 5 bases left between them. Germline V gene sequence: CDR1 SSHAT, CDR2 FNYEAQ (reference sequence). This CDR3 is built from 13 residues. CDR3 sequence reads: CASSLELTGELFF. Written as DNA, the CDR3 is TGTGCCAGCAGCTTAGAACTTACCGGGGAGCTGTTTTTT.

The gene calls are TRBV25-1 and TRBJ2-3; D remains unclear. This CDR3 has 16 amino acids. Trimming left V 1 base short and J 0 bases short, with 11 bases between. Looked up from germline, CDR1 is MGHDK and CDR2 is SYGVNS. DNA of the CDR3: TGTGCCAGCAGTGAATTAGAGCTTTTTAGCACAGATACGCAGTATTTT. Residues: CASSELELFSTDTQYF. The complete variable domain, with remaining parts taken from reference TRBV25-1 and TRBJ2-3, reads EADIYQTPRYLVIGTGKKITLECSQTMGHDKMYWYQQDPGMELHLIHYSYGVNSTEKGDLSSESTVSRIRTEHFPLTLESARPSHTSQYLCASSELELFSTDTQYFGPGTRLTVL.

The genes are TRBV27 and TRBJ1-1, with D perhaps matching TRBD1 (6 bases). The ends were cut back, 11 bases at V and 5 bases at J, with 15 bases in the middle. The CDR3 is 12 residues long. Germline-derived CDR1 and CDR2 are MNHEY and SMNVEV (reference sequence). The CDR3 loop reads CAARGEGTEAFF. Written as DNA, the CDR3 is TGTGCCGCCAGGGGCGAGGGGACTGAAGCTTTCTTT.

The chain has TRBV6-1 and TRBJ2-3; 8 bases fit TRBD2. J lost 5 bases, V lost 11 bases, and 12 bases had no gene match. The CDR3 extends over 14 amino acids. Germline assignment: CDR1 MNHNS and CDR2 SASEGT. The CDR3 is CARNRGGWEDTQYF. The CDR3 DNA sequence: TGTGCCCGTAATCGGGGGGGGTGGGAAGATACGCAGTATTTT.

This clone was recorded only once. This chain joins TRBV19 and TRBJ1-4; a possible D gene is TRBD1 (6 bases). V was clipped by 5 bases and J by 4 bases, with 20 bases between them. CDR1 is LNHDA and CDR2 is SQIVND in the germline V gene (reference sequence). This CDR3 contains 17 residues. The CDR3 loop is CASSAQAGGPVNEKLFF. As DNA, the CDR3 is TGTGCCAGTAGTGCCCAGGCGGGGGGGCCTGTTAATGAAAAACTGTTTTTT.

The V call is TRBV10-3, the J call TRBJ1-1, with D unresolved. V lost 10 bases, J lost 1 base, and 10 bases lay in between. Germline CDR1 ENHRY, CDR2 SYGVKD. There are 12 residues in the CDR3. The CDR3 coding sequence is TGTGCCACCCGACCAGGGAACACTGAAGCTTTCTTT. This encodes CATRPGNTEAFF.

CDR3 nucleotides: TGTGCCAGCAGTTTGCTAGCGGGAGGGCCTCGGGAGACCCAGTACTTC. It codes for CASSLLAGGPRETQYF. The chain combines TRBV27 with TRBJ2-5; 12 bases match TRBD2. Germline V gene sequence: CDR1 MNHEY, CDR2 SMNVEV (reference sequence). J was trimmed by 5 bases and V by 3 bases; bases with no gene match: 7. This CDR3 is 16 amino acids long.

The CDR3 loop is CASSAGQGLGEKLFF. CDR3 DNA sequence: TGCGCCAGCAGCGCCGGACAGGGCTTGGGAGAAAAACTGTTTTTT. The rearrangement joins TRBV5-1 to TRBJ1-4; 8 nucleotides align to TRBD1. The germline CDR1 and CDR2 sequences are SGHRS and YFSETQ. With V trimmed by 4 bases and J by 8 bases, 10 bases remained unmatched. The CDR3 sequence is 15 residues long.

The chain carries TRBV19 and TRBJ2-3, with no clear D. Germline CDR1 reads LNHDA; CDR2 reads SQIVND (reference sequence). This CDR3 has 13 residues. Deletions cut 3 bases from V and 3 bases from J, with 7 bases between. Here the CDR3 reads CASSMSPTDTQYF. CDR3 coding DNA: TGTGCCAGTAGTATGAGCCCGACAGATACGCAGTATTTT.

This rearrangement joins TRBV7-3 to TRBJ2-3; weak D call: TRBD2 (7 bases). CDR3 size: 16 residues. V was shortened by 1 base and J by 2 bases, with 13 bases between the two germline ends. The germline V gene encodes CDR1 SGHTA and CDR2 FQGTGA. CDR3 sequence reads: CASSLNAGALTDTQYF. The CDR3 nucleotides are TGTGCCAGCAGCTTAAACGCGGGGGCCCTCACAGATACGCAGTATTTT.

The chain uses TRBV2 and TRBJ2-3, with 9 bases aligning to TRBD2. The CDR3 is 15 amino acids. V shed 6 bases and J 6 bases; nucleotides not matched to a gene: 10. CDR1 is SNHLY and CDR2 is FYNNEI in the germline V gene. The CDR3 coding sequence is TGTGCCAGCAGGAGGGCGGGAGGGCCGATGGATACGCAGTATTTT. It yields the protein CASRRAGGPMDTQYF.

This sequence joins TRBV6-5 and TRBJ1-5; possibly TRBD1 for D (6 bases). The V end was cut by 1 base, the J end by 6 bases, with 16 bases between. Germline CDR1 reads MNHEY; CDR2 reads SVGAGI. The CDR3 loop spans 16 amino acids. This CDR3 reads CASSYWMGTIPQPQHF. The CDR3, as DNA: TGTGCCAGCAGTTACTGGATGGGGACAATCCCTCAGCCCCAGCATTTT.

CDR3 residues: CASSSRDRGGNQPQHF. CDR3 nucleotides: TGTGCCAGCAGTTCTCGAGACAGGGGAGGAAATCAGCCCCAGCATTTT. The chain carries TRBV27 and TRBJ1-5, with 8 bases that match TRBD1. The CDR3 covers 16 residues. Germline V CDR1 and CDR2: MNHEY, SMNVEV (reference sequence). J lost 4 bases, V lost 4 bases, and 9 bases had no gene match.

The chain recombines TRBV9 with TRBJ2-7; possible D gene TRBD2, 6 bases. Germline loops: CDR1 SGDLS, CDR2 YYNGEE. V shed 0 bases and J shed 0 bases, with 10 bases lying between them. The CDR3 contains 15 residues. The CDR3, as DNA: TGTGCCAGCAGCGTAGCCGGGAGTGGCTCCTACGAGCAGTACTTC. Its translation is CASSVAGSGSYEQYF.

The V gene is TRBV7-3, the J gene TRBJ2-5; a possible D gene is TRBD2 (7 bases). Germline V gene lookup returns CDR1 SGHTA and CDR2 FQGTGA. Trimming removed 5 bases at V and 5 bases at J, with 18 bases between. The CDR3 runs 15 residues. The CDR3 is CASSVRDGGPETQYF. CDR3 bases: TGTGCCAGCAGCGTCCGCGACGGGGGGCCCGAGACCCAGTACTTC. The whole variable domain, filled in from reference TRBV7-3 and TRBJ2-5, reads GAGVSQTPSNKVTEKGKYVELRCDPISGHTALYWYRQSLGQGPEFLIYFQGTGAADDSGLPNDRFFAVRPEGSVSTLKIQRTERGDSAVYLCASSVRDGGPETQYFGPGTRLLVL.

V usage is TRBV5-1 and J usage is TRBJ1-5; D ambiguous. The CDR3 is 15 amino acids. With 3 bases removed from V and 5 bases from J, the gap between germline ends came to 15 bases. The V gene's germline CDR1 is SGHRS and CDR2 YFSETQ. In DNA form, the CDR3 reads TGCGCCAGCAGCTGGGGAGGCGGGGTTGATCAGCCCCAGCATTTT. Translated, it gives CASSWGGGVDQPQHF.